The 16 T cell receptor beta chains below were found in one sample sequenced in a study of blood T cell repertoires in COVID-19. Only in-frame clones appear in the TCRdb table, and some are missing; sequencing was by immunoSEQ multiplex PCR. This sample yields fewer than 180,000 clones, of which 75% to 90% are seen a single time; 3.5% to 4.5% belongs to the top ten. Source material: peripheral blood. The receptors come from a woman aged 55 to 70 with active or convalescent COVID-19.

The rearrangement links TRBV4-3 to TRBJ2-3; 8 bases are a match to TRBD2. The V gene's germline CDR1 is LGHNA and CDR2 YSLEER. The CDR3 consists of 15 residues. V lost 10 bases, J lost 5 bases, and 14 bases stayed unmatched. CDR3 nucleotides: TGCGCCACCGCCTTTTCGGGGGGGCGGAGAGATACGCAGTATTTT. Translating it yields CATAFSGGRRDTQYF.

This clone was observed a single time. The V call is TRBV6-5, the J call TRBJ2-1, with 9 bases identical to TRBD2. Germline CDR1 and CDR2: MNHEY and SVGAGI. The CDR3 contains 15 residues. The junction had 5 bases not matched to a gene; V was cut back by 3 bases and J by 5 bases. The CDR3 region is CASSYTSGSDNEQFF. Written as DNA, the CDR3 is TGTGCCAGCAGTTATACTAGCGGGTCGGACAATGAGCAGTTCTTC.

This CDR3 reads CASSLGRTGTGLYEQYF. In nucleotides, the CDR3 is TGCGCCAGCAGCTTGGGACGTACCGGGACTGGTCTTTACGAGCAGTACTTC. The chain couples TRBV5-1 to TRBJ2-7; a possible D gene is TRBD2 (6 bases). V was trimmed by 0 bases and J by 4 bases, leaving 20 bases between them. The CDR3 is 17 amino acids. CDR1 and CDR2 from the germline V gene are SGHRS and YFSETQ.

The V and J genes are TRBV30 and TRBJ1-1, with 9 bases identical to TRBD1. With 5 bases clipped from V and 2 bases from J, the junction kept 3 bases outside the gene matches. CDR3 size: 13 residues. Germline-derived CDR1 and CDR2 are GTSNPN and SVGIG (reference sequence). CDR3 sequence: CAWGQGKNTEAFF. The CDR3 DNA reads TGTGCCTGGGGACAGGGGAAAAACACTGAAGCTTTCTTT.

This chain links TRBV9 with TRBJ2-4, with D tentatively TRBD2 (5 bases). V dropped 4 bases and J dropped 5 bases, with 10 bases sitting between them. Germline loops: CDR1 SGDLS, CDR2 YYNGEE. The CDR3 covers 13 residues. In DNA form, the CDR3 reads TGTGCCAGCAGCCGGTCCGGGGAAAACATTCAGTACTTC. It specifies CASSRSGENIQYF.

This clone is a singleton in its sample. In DNA, the CDR3 is TGTGCCAGCAGTTCCTCCCCGTTCCGTCCTGAAAAACTGTTTTTT. Amino acid sequence: CASSSSPFRPEKLFF. This chain links TRBV6-5 with TRBJ1-4; D not certain. Germline CDR1 reads MNHEY; CDR2 reads SVGAGI. The CDR3 length is 15 residues. Trimming removed 4 bases from V and 7 bases from J, with 16 bases in between.

V and J are TRBV21-1 and TRBJ2-7; no DNA check was done on the table's D call, TRBD1. TRBV21-1 is noted as a pseudogene. This CDR3 comprises 16 residues. CDR3 sequence: CASSKAAAGKVREQYF. In nucleotides, the CDR3 is TGTGCCAGCAGCAAAGCGGCCGCAGGGAAGGTTCGCGAGCAGTACTTC.

V is TRBV4-3 and J is TRBJ1-6; 8 bases line up with TRBD1. Germline V gene lookup returns CDR1 LGHNA and CDR2 YSLEER. Trimming took 0 bases from V and 0 from J; bases not matched to a gene: 13. CDR3 size: 21 residues. The CDR3 region has the DNA TGCGCCAGCAGCCAAGATTATAGGCCAGGGGGCTCGAGCTCCTATAATTCACCCCTCCACTTT. Its translation is CASSQDYRPGGSSSYNSPLHF.

This chain joins TRBV5-6 and TRBJ2-1; D is unclear. Germline V gene data show CDR1 as SGHDT and CDR2 as YYEEEE. V lost 2 bases to trimming and J lost 8 bases, with 11 bases between them. There are 13 residues in the CDR3. The CDR3, as DNA: TGTGCCAGCAGCTTAGCACCCCTCCATGAGCAGTTCTTC. Protein sequence: CASSLAPLHEQFF.

The rearrangement uses TRBV4-1 and TRBJ1-1, with a possible D match to TRBD1 (6 bases). Trimming stripped 2 bases from V and 8 bases from J, with 21 bases between. This CDR3 has 16 amino acids. The germline V gene encodes CDR1 MGHRA and CDR2 YSYEKL. The CDR3 is CASSQQDRFWGGEAFF. DNA of the CDR3: TGCGCCAGCAGCCAACAGGACAGATTTTGGGGAGGGGAAGCTTTCTTT.

The CDR3 DNA reads as TGTGCCAGCAGCGTAGTAGCGGGGGATGGTACAGATACGCAGTATTTT. It specifies CASSVVAGDGTDTQYF. The chain links TRBV9 to TRBJ2-3; 9 positions match TRBD2. In germline, CDR1 is SGDLS, CDR2 YYNGEE. This CDR3 is 16 amino acids long. Losses at the gene ends were 0 bases for V and 3 bases for J; bases not matched to a gene: 5.

The chain couples TRBV4-1 to TRBJ1-6; no clear D gene. The V end lost 0 bases, the J end lost 2 bases, and 17 bases lay between the germline ends. This CDR3 spans 19 amino acids. CDR1 MGHRA and CDR2 YSYEKL come from the germline V gene. CDR3 region: CASSQDSRIFGPYNSPLHF. CDR3 DNA: TGCGCCAGCAGCCAAGACTCTAGGATTTTCGGCCCCTATAATTCACCCCTCCACTTT.

The V gene is TRBV6-5, the J gene TRBJ2-7, with D possibly TRBD1 on 5 matching bases. The CDR3 extends over 12 amino acids. Per germline, CDR1 MNHEY and CDR2 SVGAGI. Trimming cost V 6 bases and J 7 bases, with 13 bases left between them. The CDR3: CASRFGHHEQYF. The CDR3 DNA reads TGTGCCAGCAGGTTCGGACACCATGAGCAGTACTTC.

The sample holds many counts of this clone. This chain uses TRBV11-2 with TRBJ2-5, with 10 bases fitting TRBD2. Per germline, CDR1 SGHAT and CDR2 FQNNGV. The CDR3 runs to 13 residues. V shed 5 bases and J 7 bases; nucleotides not matched to a gene: 4. The CDR3 is CASSLSSGGTQYF. For the CDR3, the DNA is TGTGCCAGCAGCCTATCTAGCGGGGGGACCCAGTACTTC.

V usage is TRBV12-3 or TRBV12-4 and J usage is TRBJ2-2; the D is unclear. The CDR3 extends over 13 amino acids. V dropped 6 bases and J dropped 5 bases, with 10 bases sitting between them. The DNA of the CDR3 is TGTGCCAGCAGATTAACTATAACCGGGGAGCTGTTTTTT. This sequence encodes CASRLTITGELFF.

The chain is built from TRBV4-3 and TRBJ1-6; TRBD1 matches at 9 bases. The CDR3 loop spans 17 amino acids. The ends lost 6 bases at V and 3 bases at J; junction bases unmatched: 9. Germline CDR1 reads LGHNA; CDR2 reads YSLEER. The CDR3 nucleotides read TGCGCCAGCAGTAATACAGGGGGCGCAATCTATAATTCACCCCTCCACTTT. Amino acid sequence: CASSNTGGAIYNSPLHF.